Each of the 31 T cell receptor beta chains below was sequenced from the same sample in a study of cytomegalovirus exposure and HLA in healthy donors. Assay used: immunoSEQ multiplex PCR; TCRdb lists only in-frame clones, some missing. There are about 180,000 clones in the sample; about 89% occur only once, and about 2.5% lies in the top ten. Specimen: PBMCs. Every receptor here comes from a man aged 18 to 29 in good health and CMV-seropositive.

This chain joins TRBV9 and TRBJ2-3; D remains ambiguous. V dropped 4 bases and J dropped 0 bases, with 3 bases sitting between them. Germline loops: CDR1 SGDLS, CDR2 YYNGEE. The length of the CDR3 is 12 residues. The DNA for the CDR3 is TGTGCCAGCAGCTCTAGCACAGATACGCAGTATTTT. Protein: CASSSSTDTQYF. Combining the CDR3 with reference TRBV9 and TRBJ2-3 gives the whole variable domain DSGVTQTPKHLITATGQRVTLRCSPRSGDLSVYWYQQSLDQGLQFLIQYYNGEERAKGNILERFSAQQFPDLHSELNLSSLELGDSALYFCASSSSTDTQYFGPGTRLTVL.

V usage is TRBV12-5 and J usage is TRBJ2-1, with TRBD1 identical over 9 bases. Germline values: CDR1 LGHNT, CDR2 FRNRAP. The length of the CDR3 is 17 residues. The J segment lost 4 bases and the V segment lost 0 bases, leaving 7 bases of the junction unmatched. Here the CDR3 DNA reads TGTGCTAGTGGTTTGGTAGTATGGGACAGGGAATACAATGAGCAGTTCTTC. The encoded protein is CASGLVVWDREYNEQFF.

DNA for the CDR3: TGTGCCAGCAGCGCCTCGACAGGGTTGAATGAAAAACTGTTTTTT. Its translation is CASSASTGLNEKLFF. The rearrangement links TRBV9 to TRBJ1-4; 7 nucleotides match TRBD1. After removal of 3 bases from V and 5 bases from J, the junction contained 7 bases not matched to a gene. Germline values: CDR1 SGDLS, CDR2 YYNGEE. The CDR3 runs to 15 residues.

The V and J genes are TRBV2 and TRBJ1-4; TRBD1 matches at 9 bases. The CDR3 sequence is 15 residues long. The V gene end was trimmed by 3 bases and the J gene end by 7 bases; junction bases not matched to a gene: 6. From germline, CDR1 is SNHLY and CDR2 FYNNEI. CDR3 sequence: CASSETGQGSEKLFF. DNA for the CDR3: TGTGCCAGCAGTGAGACAGGACAGGGGAGTGAAAAACTGTTTTTT.

The chain combines TRBV25-1 with TRBJ2-1, with 7 bases identical to TRBD1. This CDR3 is built from 12 residues. Unmatched junction bases numbered 11, after V lost 6 bases and J lost 15 bases. Germline loops: CDR1 MGHDK, CDR2 SYGVNS. The CDR3 protein is CASRGGGNEGFF. The DNA for the CDR3 is TGTGCCAGCAGAGGGGGCGGTAACGAGGGGTTCTTC.

The V gene is TRBV28, the J gene TRBJ1-2; D gene unclear. Per the germline V gene, CDR1 is MDHEN and CDR2 is SYDVKM. V was shortened by 3 bases and J by 8 bases, with 19 bases between the two germline ends. The CDR3 has 15 residues. This CDR3 is CASSFPSGARKGYTF. As DNA, the CDR3 is TGTGCCAGCAGTTTCCCCTCTGGTGCGAGGAAGGGCTACACCTTC.

The chain uses TRBV14 and TRBJ1-6, with D perhaps TRBD1 (6 bases). Germline CDR1 and CDR2: SGHDN and FVKESK. This CDR3 contains 15 residues. V was clipped by 4 bases and J by 5 bases, with 12 bases between them. CDR3 DNA sequence: TGTGCCAGCAGCCCGCGGACAGCAGATAATTCACCCCTCCACTTT. Its translation: CASSPRTADNSPLHF.

The CDR3 DNA sequence: TGTGCCAGCAGCTATCGACAGGGCTCGGAGCCCCAGCATTTT. It translates to CASSYRQGSEPQHF. This chain joins TRBV7-8 and TRBJ1-5; TRBD1 matches 7 bases. CDR1 and CDR2 from the germline V gene are SGHVS and FQNEAQ. V lost 4 bases, J lost 8 bases, and 8 bases stayed unmatched. The CDR3 contains 14 residues.

This rearrangement joins TRBV6-1 to TRBJ1-1, with 7 bases matching TRBD1. CDR1 is MNHNS, CDR2 SASEGT, per germline. This CDR3 comprises 14 residues. V gave up 4 bases and J gave up 4 bases; unmatched junction bases: 6. The CDR3 sequence: CASSGRRGTTEAFF. CDR3 nucleotides: TGTGCCAGCAGTGGTCGCAGGGGGACCACTGAAGCTTTCTTT.

This chain connects TRBV7-2 to TRBJ1-4; D call uncertain. The V and J ends lost 3 bases and 0 bases respectively, with 8 bases between them. The germline CDR1 and CDR2 sequences are SGHTA and FQGNSA. The CDR3 covers 15 residues. The CDR3 DNA is TGTGCCAGCAGCTTCCACAGTACAACTAATGAAAAACTGTTTTTT. It is translated as CASSFHSTTNEKLFF.

This clone has at least ten counts. The chain combines TRBV2 with TRBJ1-5; no clear D gene. The CDR3 is 12 residues long. V was clipped by 7 bases and J by 9 bases, with 13 bases between them. Germline loops: CDR1 SNHLY, CDR2 FYNNEI. Written as DNA, the CDR3 is TGTGCCAGCACCTTGCGCGAACGGCCCCAGCATTTT. Its protein is CASTLRERPQHF.

The J gene is TRBJ2-1, the V gene TRBV7-2, with 8 bases matching TRBD1. The junction had 7 bases not matched to a gene; V was cut back by 6 bases and J by 3 bases. CDR3 length: 15 residues. The V gene's germline CDR1 is SGHTA and CDR2 FQGNSA. Here the CDR3 reads CASSDQGADYNEQFF. DNA of the CDR3: TGTGCCAGCAGTGACCAGGGGGCGGACTACAATGAGCAGTTCTTC.

This clone came up once. Because the CDR3's place on the DNA is in doubt, the DNA is left out and the CDR3 is given as listed by TCRdb. The chain links TRBV5-6 to TRBJ1-2. Both ends counted, the CDR3 spans 14 residues. Germline V gene sequence: CDR1 SGHDT, CDR2 YYEEEE. The CDR3 reads CASSFGEGTSPNTF.

A single count supports this clone. The genes are TRBV27 and TRBJ2-1, with 8 bases identical to TRBD2. The CDR3 is 18 residues long. V shed 2 bases and J 6 bases; nucleotides not matched to a gene: 15. Germline CDR1 is MNHEY and CDR2 is SMNVEV (reference sequence). CDR3 protein: CASSLPPRTSQRPNEQFF. CDR3 in DNA: TGTGCCAGCAGTTTACCTCCCCGGACTAGCCAAAGGCCCAATGAGCAGTTCTTC.

The chain links TRBV4-2 to TRBJ1-1; possibly TRBD1 for D (6 bases). CDR1 is LGHNA and CDR2 is YNFKEQ in the germline V gene. The CDR3 is 16 amino acids. The V and J ends lost 1 base and 0 bases respectively, with 12 bases between them. CDR3 in DNA: TGTGCCAGCAGCCAAGTTAACAGGGCAATGAACACTGAAGCTTTCTTT. This translates into CASSQVNRAMNTEAFF.

This chain connects TRBV20-1 to TRBJ2-7; TRBD2 might be the D (5 bases). The V gene's germline CDR1 is DFQATT and CDR2 SNEGSKA (reference sequence). The CDR3 is made up of 11 amino acids. The V end was cut by 4 bases, the J end by 4 bases, with 8 bases between. CDR3 nucleotides: TGCAGTGCTAAACGAGGGTACGAGCAGTACTTC. Protein: CSAKRGYEQYF.

The chain combines TRBV7-2 with TRBJ1-5; maybe TRBD1 (6 bases). Trimming took off 5 bases at V and 2 bases at J, with 10 bases between the two ends. Germline CDR1 is SGHTA and CDR2 is FQGNSA. This CDR3 comprises 14 residues. The CDR3 nucleotides read TGTGCCAGCAGCCAACGACAGGGCAATCAGCCCCAGCATTTT. Amino acids: CASSQRQGNQPQHF.

The chain uses TRBV28 and TRBJ2-2; D is uncertain. The CDR3 consists of 13 residues. The germline V gene encodes CDR1 MDHEN and CDR2 SYDVKM. With 3 bases removed from V and 5 bases from J, the gap between germline ends came to 7 bases. CDR3 sequence (DNA): TGTGCCAGCAGTTTGTTCCGGACCGGGGAGCTGTTTTTT. It specifies CASSLFRTGELFF.

The chain couples TRBV10-3 to TRBJ2-2, with 7 bases that match TRBD1. With 7 bases clipped from V and 0 bases from J, the junction kept 8 bases outside the gene matches. The CDR3 extends over 16 amino acids. Germline values: CDR1 ENHRY, CDR2 SYGVKD. This CDR3 reads CAITPGGPTNTGELFF. The CDR3 region has the DNA TGTGCCATCACTCCAGGGGGACCTACGAACACCGGGGAGCTGTTTTTT.

CDR3 DNA sequence: TGTGCCAGCAGTTTATCGGGCGCGTCGATTTTCTACGAGCAGTACTTC. Residues: CASSLSGASIFYEQYF. This chain connects TRBV27 to TRBJ2-7; D gene ambiguous. The CDR3 consists of 16 residues. V lost 0 bases, J lost 3 bases, and 15 bases lay in between. Per germline, CDR1 MNHEY and CDR2 SMNVEV (reference sequence).

This clone appeared a few times. This rearrangement joins TRBV6-1 to TRBJ1-2; D unclear. The V and J ends lost 7 bases and 13 bases respectively, with 10 bases between them. Germline V CDR1 and CDR2: MNHNS, SASEGT. This CDR3 region has 9 residues. CDR3 bases: TGTGCCAGCAATCGCGGCAGCACCTTC. Its translation is CASNRGSTF.

The genes are TRBV28 and TRBJ2-1; the D is unclear. The CDR3 is 13 amino acids. The V end lost 2 bases, the J end lost 9 bases, and 11 bases lay between the germline ends. Per germline, CDR1 MDHEN and CDR2 SYDVKM. CDR3 nucleotide sequence: TGTGCCAGCAGTTTACCAACAAGTGGTGAGCAGTTCTTC. Amino acid sequence: CASSLPTSGEQFF.

The V and J genes are TRBV21-1 and TRBJ2-5; the D call of TRBD2 is as the table states it, not checked on the DNA. TRBV21-1 is shown as a pseudogene. This CDR3 has 18 residues. CDR3 residues: CASSIWASGGAHQETQYF. The DNA for the CDR3 is TGTGCCAGCAGCATATGGGCTAGCGGGGGGGCACACCAAGAGACCCAGTACTTC.

The chain joins TRBV29-1 to TRBJ1-2; 7 nucleotides agree with TRBD1. CDR1 and CDR2 from the germline V gene are SQVTM and ANQGSEA. The CDR3 sequence is 16 residues long. The trim removed 3 bases at V and 2 bases at J, leaving 12 bases unmatched. The CDR3 DNA sequence: TGCAGCGTTGACATAAGGAGTGAGACAGGGAACTATGGCTACACCTTC. This translates into CSVDIRSETGNYGYTF.

As DNA, the CDR3 is TGTGCCAGCAGCTCCCCCATGGACCCGCCAGGAGGTGAGCAGTTCTTC. Its protein is CASSSPMDPPGGEQFF. The rearrangement joins TRBV7-9 to TRBJ2-1; TRBD2 might be the D (5 bases). Germline V gene sequence: CDR1 SEHNR, CDR2 FQNEAQ (reference sequence). V was cut by 4 bases and J by 9 bases, with 22 bases left in between. The length of the CDR3 is 16 residues.

The chain links TRBV5-1 to TRBJ2-7, with TRBD2 matching over 12 bases. V lost 5 bases and J lost 4; bases outside the gene matches: 4. The CDR3 totals 14 residues. Germline CDR1 reads SGHRS; CDR2 reads YFSETQ. The DNA for the CDR3 is TGCGCCAGCAGAGACGGACTAGCGGGGTACGAGCAGTACTTC. Amino acid sequence: CASRDGLAGYEQYF.

This chain connects TRBV21-1 to TRBJ2-7; TRBD1 reflects the table's D call only, with no check against the DNA. TRBV21-1 is flagged as a pseudogene. This CDR3 has 13 amino acids. CDR3 protein: CASSKDRAYEQYF. DNA for the CDR3: TGTGCCAGCAGCAAGGACAGGGCGTACGAGCAGTACTTC.

The chain carries TRBV6-1 and TRBJ2-7; D remains ambiguous. With 5 bases removed from V and 4 bases from J, the gap between germline ends came to 6 bases. Per the germline V gene, CDR1 is MNHNS and CDR2 is SASEGT. The CDR3 loop spans 11 amino acids. CDR3 nucleotide sequence: TGTGCCAGCAGTTCCCTTTACGAGCAGTACTTC. Its protein is CASSSLYEQYF.

The V call is TRBV9, the J call TRBJ2-1, with 7 bases identical to TRBD2. V lost 3 bases to trimming and J lost 0 bases; unmatched junction nucleotides: 21. The CDR3 is 21 residues long. CDR1 is SGDLS and CDR2 is YYNGEE in the germline V gene. The CDR3 is CASSAADHLAVQASSYNEQFF. The CDR3 DNA follows: TGTGCCAGCAGCGCCGCGGATCACCTAGCGGTCCAGGCAAGCTCCTACAATGAGCAGTTCTTC.

This clone has just one count. The CDR3 DNA is TGCGCCAGCAGCCAAGCGCGGGGAGAGACCCAGTACTTC. Encoded protein: CASSQARGETQYF. This rearrangement joins TRBV4-1 to TRBJ2-5, with D possibly being TRBD2 (6 bases). Germline V lookup: CDR1 MGHRA, CDR2 YSYEKL. Trimming pared 1 base from V and 4 bases from J, leaving 7 bases between. The CDR3 consists of 13 residues.

The V gene is TRBV9, the J gene TRBJ2-2; 8 nucleotides line up with TRBD2. There are 17 residues in the CDR3. V lost 1 base to trimming and J lost 6 bases; unmatched junction nucleotides: 11. Germline V CDR1 and CDR2: SGDLS, YYNGEE. The CDR3 loop reads CASSVTGWTSSPGELFF. DNA of the CDR3: TGTGCCAGCAGCGTAACGGGATGGACTAGCTCCCCCGGGGAGCTGTTTTTT.